This T cell receptor beta chain was recovered during a study of blood T cells in healthy people across ages. Germline V gene data show CDR1 as MNHEY and CDR2 as SVGAGI. With V trimmed by 0 bases and J by 6 bases, 16 bases remained unmatched. The CDR3 is 19 residues long. This clonotype was seen only once. Next came a second PCR, run for about 7 to 12 cycles, which used a sample-barcoded 5' primer along with a J-beta primer mix. MiXCR, run by TCRdb on the 5' RACE reads, gives a single entry per CDR3 protein. The sample has about 1.8 million distinct CDR3 sequences, about 50% seen once; the top ten hold 2% to 2.5%.

Sequenced: blood. The chain uses TRBV6-5 and TRBJ2-3, with 9 bases that match TRBD2. The sequence derives from a middle-aged woman in good health. The CDR3 spells CASSYSRPGLAINRDTQYF. The CDR3 region has the DNA TGTGCCAGCAGTTACTCCCGTCCGGGACTAGCCATCAATCGGGATACGCAGTATTTT.